Listed here are 11 T cell receptor beta chains from one sample, sequenced in a study of cytomegalovirus exposure and HLA in healthy donors. The PCR employed 60 Vbeta primers together with 13 Jbeta primers. Here immunoSEQ multiplex PCR was the method, and the copy in TCRdb shows in-frame clones only, minus some. The profile covers more than 100,000 clones, with nearly 80% appearing a single time and 1.1% taken by the ten largest. Sequencing input: PBMCs. Every receptor here comes from a male donor in good health and CMV-seronegative.

This clone has more than one count but fewer than ten. The chain couples TRBV5-1 to TRBJ2-2, with 8 bases identical to TRBD1. Germline V gene lookup returns CDR1 SGHRS and CDR2 YFSETQ. The CDR3 is 15 residues long. Germline trimming cut 3 bases from V and 4 bases from J; bases unmatched to any gene: 5. In DNA, the CDR3 is TGCGCCAGCAGCTCCGGGACAGGCTTCACCGGGGAGCTGTTTTTT. Amino acid sequence: CASSSGTGFTGELFF.

The chain uses TRBV6-1 and TRBJ2-3; 9 bases agree with TRBD2. The ends lost 4 bases at V and 2 bases at J; junction bases unmatched: 7. The CDR3 runs 16 residues. Germline V gene lookup returns CDR1 MNHNS and CDR2 SASEGT. CDR3 coding DNA: TGTGCCAGCAGTGGAGGGGCTAGCGGGGACACAGATACGCAGTATTTT. This translates into CASSGGASGDTDTQYF.

This clone was seen only once. CDR3 amino acids: CSVGDTYEQYF. In nucleotides, the CDR3 is TGCAGCGTTGGGGACACCTACGAGCAGTACTTC. This rearrangement joins TRBV29-1 to TRBJ2-7; TRBD1 is a possible D gene (6 bases). The CDR3 is made up of 11 amino acids. Trimming shortened V by 4 bases and J by 2 bases, and 6 bases separated the two germline ends. CDR1 and CDR2 (germline): SQVTM, ANQGSEA.

This clone was counted once. The chain couples TRBV7-9 to TRBJ1-2; tentative D call: TRBD1 (5 bases). Between the trimmed V and J ends, which lost 3 bases and 8 bases, there was a span of 16 bases. CDR3 size: 14 residues. Germline V gene lookup returns CDR1 SEHNR and CDR2 FQNEAQ (reference sequence). The CDR3 DNA follows: TGTGCCAGCAGCTTGCAGGGCGAGCTCGGCGGCTACACCTTC. It specifies CASSLQGELGGYTF. The whole variable domain, remainder taken from reference TRBV7-9 and TRBJ1-2, is DTGVSQNPRHKITKRGQNVTFRCDPISEHNRLYWYRQTLGQGPEFLTYFQNEAQLEKSRLLSDRFSAERPKGSFSTLEIQRTEQGDSAMYLCASSLQGELGGYTFGSGTRLTVV.

The rearrangement links TRBV5-1 to TRBJ2-2; 7 bases agree with TRBD2. Germline CDR1 is SGHRS and CDR2 is YFSETQ. This CDR3 spans 14 amino acids. Losses at the gene ends were 3 bases for V and 6 bases for J; bases not matched to a gene: 5. CDR3: CASSSRGDAGELFF. The CDR3 DNA reads as TGCGCCAGCAGCTCCCGGGGGGACGCCGGGGAGCTGTTTTTT.

CDR3 in DNA: TGTGCCAGCAGTCTGGGACTCCCCTGGGTAGATACGCAGTATTTT. Translating gives CASSLGLPWVDTQYF. The chain carries TRBV7-6 and TRBJ2-3; TRBD2 is a possible D gene (6 bases). This CDR3 is built from 15 residues. V was pared by 6 bases and J by 5 bases, with 18 bases between. Germline CDR1 is SGHVS and CDR2 is FNYEAQ.

The chain carries TRBV7-8 and TRBJ2-2, with 7 bases fitting TRBD2. Germline CDR1 is SGHVS and CDR2 is FQNEAQ. This CDR3 is built from 16 residues. With V trimmed by 5 bases and J by 4 bases, 10 bases remained unmatched. The CDR3 region is CASSARGTQSTGELFF. The CDR3 DNA sequence: TGTGCCAGCAGCGCGCGGGGGACTCAGTCCACCGGGGAGCTGTTTTTT. The full variable domain, rest sourced from reference TRBV7-8 and TRBJ2-2, is GAGVSQSPRYKVAKRGQDVALRCDPISGHVSLFWYQQALGQGPEFLTYFQNEAQLDKSGLPSDRFFAERPEGSVSTLKIQRTQQEDSAVYLCASSARGTQSTGELFFGEGSRLTVL.

CDR3 nucleotide sequence: TGTGCCAGCAGCCGCTCGACAGGATTCAATGAGCAGTTCTTC. It specifies CASSRSTGFNEQFF. This chain joins TRBV5-4 and TRBJ2-1; possible D gene TRBD1, 6 bases. V shed 4 bases and J shed 6 bases, with 14 bases lying between them. The CDR3 totals 14 residues. CDR1 is SGHNT, CDR2 YYREEE, per germline (reference sequence).

V is TRBV11-2 and J is TRBJ1-2; 7 nucleotides agree with TRBD1. Looked up from germline, CDR1 is SGHAT and CDR2 is FQNNGV. The V gene end was trimmed by 5 bases and the J gene end by 8 bases; junction bases not matched to a gene: 5. The CDR3 sequence is 12 residues long. The CDR3 is CASSPLRGGYTF. CDR3 nucleotides: TGTGCCAGCAGCCCACTCAGGGGGGGCTACACCTTC.

V is TRBV7-6 and J is TRBJ2-3; perhaps TRBD2 as D (5 bases). Trimming left V 1 base short and J 2 bases short, with 16 bases between. From germline, CDR1 is SGHVS and CDR2 FNYEAQ. The CDR3 sequence is 17 residues long. The CDR3 sequence: CASSLGSRVGITDTQYF. The CDR3 DNA follows: TGTGCCAGCAGCTTAGGATCGAGGGTGGGGATCACAGATACGCAGTATTTT.

This chain uses TRBV5-1 with TRBJ2-5; D uncertain. Trimming took 0 bases from V and 0 from J, leaving 9 bases between them. Per germline, CDR1 SGHRS and CDR2 YFSETQ. The CDR3 runs to 15 residues. The CDR3 DNA sequence: TGCGCCAGCAGCTTGGTCGGGTACCACCAAGAGACCCAGTACTTC. Translated, it gives CASSLVGYHQETQYF.